The clone carrying this T cell receptor (beta chain) was counted only a few times. The data derive from a study of T-cell reconstitution after alpha-beta-depleted transplantation in children. The library targeted TCRbeta and was prepared with unique molecular identifiers. In TCRdb, the PCR reads were re-called with MiXCR into one record per CDR3 protein. The data hold some 120,000 distinct CDR3 sequences, with more than 9.5% observed a single time. Germline lookup yields CDR1 MNHEY and CDR2 SMNVEV (reference sequence). The CDR3 covers 14 residues. Trimming took off 8 bases at V and 8 bases at J, with 19 bases between the two ends.

Material: PBMCs, mostly from graft donor cells, obtained 180 days after TCRalphabeta/CD19-depleted stem cell transplant. This sequence joins TRBV27 and TRBJ2-1, with a possible D match to TRBD2 (6 bases). This sequence was found in a girl less than two years old who had a stem cell transplant for combined immunodeficiency, so the T cells may come from the graft donor. The CDR3 nucleotides read TGTGCCAGCGGTTCGCCCGGGTGGGAGGATGAGCAGTTCTTC. Translating it yields CASGSPGWEDEQFF.